This record covers a single T cell receptor beta chain. Its antigen is not yet known. It has no much larger one-base neighbor in the sample; base qualities were not kept. Healthy HIV-negative adults with no recently reported acute infections or vaccinations were included as donors. Every donor was a Caucasian adult living in Nashville, Tennessee, USA. CD4+ T cells were enriched by magnetic negative selection; naive cells were then positively selected on CD45RA, and the negative fraction formed the memory subset. After blood collection by leukapheresis, PBMCs were isolated using Ficoll-Histopaque density gradient centrifugation and then cryopreserved in the vapor phase of liquid nitrogen. Analytical flow cytometry was used to check the purity and quantity of every magnetically sorted T cell population. From each sorted fraction, genomic DNA was isolated and quantified by UV absorbance on a Nanodrop 2000c.

This sample is part of a study of shared clonotypes between healthy human individuals (dated by TCRdb to 2020 to 2022). Describing the broader study: The cohort included three men and a couple of women between 18 and 49 years of age. Each donor's leukapheresis produced roughly between about 0.9 and 9.5 billion PBMCs. To increase sequencing depth and limit assay-specific biases, TCR repertoire library preparation and sequencing were carried out by different laboratories using diverse techniques. For each donor, three plates each were used for CD4 naive and CD4 memory, two plates were used for CD8 naive, and one plate was used for CD8 memory. The study deeply sequenced blood TCR repertoires of about 5 healthy adults to estimate repertoire size and the extent of clonotype sharing between individuals. What the study reported, not specific to this receptor: Compared with non-shared clonotypes, clonotypes shared by all four sorted-subset donors had higher generation probabilities. Sampling was restricted to blood, and TCR repertoires in tissues likely differ from the TCR repertoires found in blood. When a handful of donors were compared, the shared fraction of clonotypes was about 5.4% for naive CD4, about 4% for naive CD8, about 2.5% for memory CD4, and around 0.4% for memory CD8. Even with the large sequencing depth, rarefaction of the sorted-subset datasets indicated that sequencing was incomplete. Because the study included a small number of donors, the genetic and exposure-history diversity represented was limited. Based on pairwise subsampling, the degree of clonotype sharing among donors was expected to be affected by sequencing depth. Larger estimated clonotype richness was generally found for naive subsets than for memory subsets.

CDR1 and CDR2, per the germline V gene, are SGHRS and YFSETQ. The cysteine opens and the phenylalanine closes a CDR3 of 14 amino acids. Just CDR3 DNA is preserved here, 42 bases in frame from base 1. Ends trimmed: V by 1 base, J by 5 bases; bases unmatched to a gene: 5. Using the deep immunoSEQ assay, TCR CDR3 regions were amplified from genomic DNA by multiplex PCR. For each cell subset, the extracted genomic DNA was distributed evenly across all wells of several immunoSEQ 96-well plates, and each plate served as one replicate. For sorted subsets, each replicate PCR was loaded with approximately 190 ng genomic DNA, equivalent to approximately 27,000 T cell genomes. Purified libraries were quantified with a Qubit 3.0 fluorometer, sized on a Bioanalyzer 2100, and re-quantified with the KAPA Library Quantification kit. Every immunoSEQ 96-well plate was sequenced on a dedicated single-read 150-cycle Illumina NextSeq 550 flow cell. In the original analysis: The immunoSEQ output contained only junctional sequences without quality scores, so filtering could not match that applied to full-length reads. Sequences were annotated with PyIR, a Python wrapper for IgBLAST v1.9, using IMGT germline references to assign V/J genes and CDR3. Reads were filtered out if the reads had weak V/J assignments (E-value above 1e-6), no CDR3, stop codons, out-of-frame junctions, or ambiguous translated residues. V3J clonotypes were defined as sequences sharing the same inferred V gene, J gene, and CDR3 amino acid sequence. The percentage overlap between two repertoires was calculated by dividing the number of shared unique clonotypes by the size of the smaller repertoire. Repertoire richness was assessed with RTK rarefaction, the Chao1 estimator, and Recon v2.1 estimates of unobserved clonotypes. For all TCRbeta clonotypes obtained by the gDNA method from a few donors, generation probabilities were computed with OLGA. Drawn from immuneACCESS, this table holds only the in-frame rearrangements with V and J called that TCRdb kept. Clones are partly lost; checked studies trace under half to an unresolved V gene and leave the rest unexplained. V and J calls and clone size come straight from that table; D and trimming were deduced from the DNA. This sample comprises roughly 2,300,000 clones, less than 95% of them detected only once. More than 0.35% of the sample comes from the top ten.

The TCR originated in a man aged 18 to 30 in good health. Some clones in this sample may be carry-over from other donors' samples. The rearrangement combines TRBV5-1 with TRBJ2-7, and TRBD1 matches 8 of the central bases. The sample consisted of naive CD4+ T cells from PBMCs. In the paper's terms, the cell subset or site label means: CD45RA+ positively selected. Here is the DNA: TGCGCCAGCAGCTTGAACAGGGGGGAAGACGAGCAGTACTTC. It is translated as CASSLNRGEDEQYF.